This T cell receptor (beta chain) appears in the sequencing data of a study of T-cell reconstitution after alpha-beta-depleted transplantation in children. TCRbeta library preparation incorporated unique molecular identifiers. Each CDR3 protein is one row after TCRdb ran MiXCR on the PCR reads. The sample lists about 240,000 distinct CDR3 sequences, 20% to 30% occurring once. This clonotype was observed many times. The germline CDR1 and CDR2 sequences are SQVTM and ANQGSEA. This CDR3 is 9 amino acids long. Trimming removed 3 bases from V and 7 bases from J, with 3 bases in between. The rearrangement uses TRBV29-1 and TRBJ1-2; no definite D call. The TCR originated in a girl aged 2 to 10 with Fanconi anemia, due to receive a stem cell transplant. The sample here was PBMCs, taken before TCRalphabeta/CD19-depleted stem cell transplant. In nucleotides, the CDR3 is TGCAGCGTTGACGCTGGCTACACCTTC. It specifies CSVDAGYTF. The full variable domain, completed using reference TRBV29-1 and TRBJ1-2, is SAVISQKPSRDICQRGTSLTIQCQVDSQVTMMFWYRQQPGQSLTLIATANQGSEATYESGFVIDKFPISRPNLTFSTLTVSNMSPEDSSIYLCSVDAGYTFGSGTRLTVV.